This is a list of T cell receptor beta chains from one sample in a study of blood T cell repertoires in COVID-19. TCRdb's copy holds only in-frame clones and misses some; the assay was immunoSEQ multiplex PCR. The sample carries 55,000 to 65,000 clones, 91% recorded once. Sequencing was performed on peripheral blood. These receptors all stem from a human donor in a cohort sampled during active COVID-19. The CDR3 runs from the conserved cysteine through the conserved F or W. A D gene is named only where the DNA matches it firmly. Clone sizes are given selectively: once, few, many, or a class where the clone is expanded.

j_call clone_size d_call v_call cdr3_length cdr3_nt cdr3_aa
TRBJ1-1 . . TRBV12-2 19 TGTGCAAGTCGCCCCCTGGGTCGCGACAGGGGAATGGTGAACACTGAAGCTTTCTTT CASRPLGRDRGMVNTEAFF
TRBJ2-7 . . TRBV18 13 TGTGCCAGCTCCCGGGACAAAACCTACGAGCAGTACTTC CASSRDKTYEQYF
TRBJ2-1 . . TRBV18 11 TGTGCCAGCTCACTAGGGGATGAGCAGTTCTTC CASSLGDEQFF
TRBJ2-7 few . TRBV7-8 14 TGTGCCAGCAGCTTGGTGGGCAGGGTCGGCGAGCAGTACTTC CASSLVGRVGEQYF
TRBJ2-3 . TRBD2 TRBV28 15 TGTGCCAGCAGATTAAGCGGGAGCAGGAGAGATACGCAGTATTTT CASRLSGSRRDTQYF
TRBJ2-3 . TRBD2 TRBV5-1 16 TGCGCCAGCAGCTCCTTAGCGGGAGGAGGCACAGATACGCAGTATTTT CASSSLAGGGTDTQYF
TRBJ1-1 . . TRBV13 14 TGTGCCAGCAGTTCCTCACAACCGAACACTGAAGCTTTCTTT CASSSSQPNTEAFF
TRBJ2-1 . TRBD2 TRBV29-1 11 TGCAGCGTTGATGTACTAGCGTACCAGTTCTTC CSVDVLAYQFF
TRBJ2-1 . TRBD2 TRBV3-1/TRBV3-2 14 TGTGCCAGCAGCTATGGGACTAGCGGGAGGGGGGGGTTCTTC CASSYGTSGRGGFF
TRBJ1-4 . . TRBV5-1 17 TGCGCCAGCAGCGCCACGGGACACTTTGCAACTAATGAAAAACTGTTTTTT CASSATGHFATNEKLFF
TRBJ2-7 medium-sized . TRBV4-2 13 TGTGCCAGCAGCCTTTTCCTCTCCTACGAGCAGTACTTC CASSLFLSYEQYF
TRBJ2-3 few . TRBV7-3 18 TGTGCCAGCAGCTTAACGAGTTCTGGTAGCGGAACCACAGATACGCAGTATTTT CASSLTSSGSGTTDTQYF
TRBJ2-3 . TRBD2 TRBV5-1 18 TGCGCCAGCAGCCCAGGTGGACTAGCGGGAGGGCGCACAGATACGCAGTATTTT CASSPGGLAGGRTDTQYF
TRBJ2-1 few . TRBV11-2 16 TGTGCCAGCAGCTTAGGTTTCAGCGGTTCCTACAATGAGCAGTTCTTC CASSLGFSGSYNEQFF
TRBJ1-2 few . TRBV2 16 TGTGCCAGCAGTGAAGCCCCGGCAGGTCCCCTTTATGGCTACACCTTC CASSEAPAGPLYGYTF
TRBJ2-7 . TRBD2 TRBV19 14 TGTGCCAGTAGGCGAGCAGCGGGAGCCTACGAGCAGTACTTC CASRRAAGAYEQYF
TRBJ1-4 . TRBD1 TRBV7-3 15 TGTGCCAGCAGCTTAACGGCCGGACAGGGCGAAAAACTGTTTTTT CASSLTAGQGEKLFF
TRBJ1-2 . . TRBV5-1 15 TGCGCCAGCAGCTTGTTTGGCGGGGCAAACTATGGCTACACCTTC CASSLFGGANYGYTF
TRBJ2-7 . TRBD1 TRBV24-1 16 TGTGCCACCAGTGATAAACGAGGACAGGACTCCTACGAGCAGTACTTC CATSDKRGQDSYEQYF
TRBJ2-7 . TRBD2 TRBV9 15 TGTGCCAGCAGCGTAGCGGCTAGCGGGATTGACGAGCAGTACTTC CASSVAASGIDEQYF
TRBJ2-3 . TRBD2 TRBV7-9 18 TGTGCCAGCAGCTTAGCCCTCGTCCGGGAGGGACACACAGATACGCAGTATTTT CASSLALVREGHTDTQYF
TRBJ2-2 . TRBD1 TRBV5-1 16 TGCGCCAGCAGCTTGGCCTCGACAGGGGACACCGGGGAGCTGTTTTTT CASSLASTGDTGELFF
TRBJ2-1 . TRBD2 TRBV5-8 15 TGTGCCAGCACCAGAGCGGGACTCCAAGACAATGAGCAGTTCTTC CASTRAGLQDNEQFF
TRBJ2-2 . . TRBV27 18 TGTGCCAGCAGTTTAAATCTCTGGGGCAACTCGAACACCGGGGAGCTGTTTTTT CASSLNLWGNSNTGELFF
TRBJ2-5 . . TRBV7-3 15 TGTGCCAGCAGCGAGGTTGGGGGTGCGGGGGAGACCCAGTACTTC CASSEVGGAGETQYF
TRBJ2-3 . TRBD2 TRBV19 16 TGTGCCAGTAGAAGAACTTTCGGGGGGGGCACAGATACGCAGTATTTT CASRRTFGGGTDTQYF
TRBJ1-4 . . TRBV4-1 15 TGCGCCAGCAGCCAGCGGGGGGCAACTAATGAAAAACTGTTTTTT CASSQRGATNEKLFF
TRBJ1-6 few TRBD1 TRBV6-5 13 TGTGCCAGCAGGACAGGGGTCAATTCACCCCTCCACTTT CASRTGVNSPLHF
TRBJ2-1 . TRBD2 TRBV9 15 TGTGCCAGCAGCATGAGCGGGAGAGGTTACAATGAGCAGTTCTTC CASSMSGRGYNEQFF
TRBJ2-7 . TRBD1 TRBV19 15 TGTGCCAGTAGTATACAGGGACAGGGTCCCTACGAGCAGTACTTC CASSIQGQGPYEQYF
TRBJ2-5 . . TRBV5-1 15 TGCGCCAGCAGCTTGAGGGGCAGACTCCAAGAGACCCAGTACTTC CASSLRGRLQETQYF
TRBJ2-7 . TRBD1 TRBV2 15 TGTGCCAGCAGTGAGGGACAGGGGGTGGGGTACGAGCAGTACTTC CASSEGQGVGYEQYF
TRBJ2-5 . . TRBV6-5 12 TGTGCCAGCCGTAGCATCCAAGAGACCCAGTACTTC CASRSIQETQYF
TRBJ1-2 . . TRBV10-1 13 TGCGCCAGCAGTGATTGGAGGGAGGGAGGCTACACCTTC CASSDWREGGYTF
TRBJ2-7 . . TRBV10-3 15 TGTGCCATCAGTGAGTCGAAGCAGGGGCCCTACGAGCAGTACTTC CAISESKQGPYEQYF
TRBJ1-3 . . TRBV5-1 14 TGCGCCAGCAGTCCGGGGAGCTCTGGAAACACCATATATTTT CASSPGSSGNTIYF
TRBJ2-7 once TRBD2 TRBV10-2 16 TGCGCCAGCAGTGAAACTAGCGGGGGCGCCTCCTACGAGCAGTACTTC CASSETSGGASYEQYF
TRBJ2-7 . TRBD2 TRBV4-1 16 TGCGCCAGCAGCCAAGATCAACGGGAGGACTCCTACGAGCAGTACTTC CASSQDQREDSYEQYF
TRBJ2-3 . TRBD2 TRBV20-1 17 TGCAGTGCTAGTCGGTCCAGGTCCCCCGGGAGGCCAGATACGCAGTATTTT CSASRSRSPGRPDTQYF
TRBJ2-3 . . TRBV6-6 15 TGTGCCAGCGGATGGGGAAGGACTAGCACAGATACGCAGTATTTT CASGWGRTSTDTQYF
TRBJ1-2 once . TRBV15 16 TGTGCCACCAGCAGAGCCTCCAGGAACCATAACTATGGCTACACCTTC CATSRASRNHNYGYTF
TRBJ1-3 . TRBD1 TRBV30 16 TGTGCCTGGATCCGGGACAGGGTTCGCTCTGGAAACACCATATATTTT CAWIRDRVRSGNTIYF
TRBJ2-2 few . TRBV5-1 13 TGCGCCAGCAGCTTGGGGGCATCCGGGGAGCTGTTTTTT CASSLGASGELFF
TRBJ2-5 . . TRBV28 17 TGTGCCAGCACGGGAATGGGTCGGGGAAAGTACCAAGAGACCCAGTACTTC CASTGMGRGKYQETQYF
TRBJ2-6 . TRBD1 TRBV4-2 19 TGTGCCAGCAGCCAAGCCACAGGGGGCACGAGCTCTGGGGCCAACGTCCTGACTTTC CASSQATGGTSSGANVLTF
TRBJ1-5 once . TRBV7-9 14 TGTGCCAGCAGCCTACAGGGTCAGAATCAGCCCCAGCATTTT CASSLQGQNQPQHF
TRBJ2-1 . TRBD2 TRBV7-7 16 TGTGCTAGCAGCTTAGCGCTAAGCGGGGGGGCCGGTGAGCAGTTCTTC CASSLALSGGAGEQFF
TRBJ2-7 . TRBD1 TRBV4-3 14 TGCGCCAGCAGCCAAGGGGGACAGACCTACGAGCAGTACTTC CASSQGGQTYEQYF
TRBJ1-4 . . TRBV21-1 17 TGTGCCAGCAGCAAGTCCCCCTGGACAGGGGTAGGGGAAAAACTGTTTTTT CASSKSPWTGVGEKLFF
TRBJ2-3 . TRBD2 TRBV28 14 TGTGCCAGCAGTCCTAGCGGGAGCTATAGCACGCAGTATTTT CASSPSGSYSTQYF
TRBJ2-3 . TRBD2 TRBV4-3 20 TGCGCCAGCAGCCAACAGCTCGGACTAGCGGGGGGGGCCAGCACAGATACGCAGTATTTT CASSQQLGLAGGASTDTQYF
TRBJ2-3 . . TRBV7-9 13 TGTGCCAGCAGCTTAGGGGCCCCAGATACGCAGTATTTT CASSLGAPDTQYF
TRBJ1-4 . . TRBV5-4 13 TGTGCCAGCAGCCGGGGGGGGGATGAAAAACTGTTTTTT CASSRGGDEKLFF